The 11 T cell receptor beta chains reported below all come from one sample, sequenced in a study of blood T cell repertoires in COVID-19. Profiled with immunoSEQ multiplex PCR; TCRdb holds only in-frame clones, not every one. The table shows more than 300,000 clones, with under 90% occurring only once. Sequencing was carried out using PBMCs or T cells enriched from blood (not recorded which). These receptors were collected from a woman aged 25 to 39 who had recovered from COVID-19.

V and J are TRBV5-6 and TRBJ1-1, with unresolved D. Germline CDR1 reads SGHDT; CDR2 reads YYEEEE. V lost 4 bases to trimming and J lost 4 bases, with 26 bases between them. The CDR3 has 18 residues. CDR3 residues: CASSVRKRVALAPTEAFF. Written as DNA, the CDR3 is TGTGCCAGCAGCGTTCGAAAAAGAGTAGCCCTGGCCCCCACTGAAGCTTTCTTT. The full variable domain, its missing parts supplied by reference TRBV5-6 and TRBJ1-1, is DAGVTQSPTHLIKTRGQQVTLRCSPKSGHDTVSWYQQALGQGPQFIFQYYEEEERQRGNFPDRFSGHQFPNYSSELNVNALLLGDSALYLCASSVRKRVALAPTEAFFGQGTRLTVV.

The gene calls are TRBV4-3 and TRBJ2-6, with D maybe TRBD2 (5 bases). The CDR3 consists of 15 residues. The germline CDR1 and CDR2 sequences are LGHNA and YSLEER. V was pared by 0 bases and J by 8 bases, with 11 bases between. This chain's CDR3 is CASSQEIRGTNVLTF. The CDR3 DNA sequence: TGCGCCAGCAGCCAAGAAATCCGGGGAACCAACGTCCTGACTTTC.

CDR3 residues: CASSQDLGGSSYNEQFF. CDR3 bases: TGTGCCAGCAGCCAAGACCTAGGCGGGAGCTCCTACAATGAGCAGTTCTTC. The chain carries TRBV3-1 (or the pseudogene TRBV3-2) and TRBJ2-1; 7 nucleotides match TRBD2. In germline, CDR1 is LGHDT, CDR2 YNNKEL (reference sequence). V gave up 0 bases and J gave up 0 bases; unmatched junction bases: 5. The CDR3 is 17 amino acids.

The chain recombines TRBV9 with TRBJ1-1; 9 nucleotides line up with TRBD1. Trimming took 4 bases from V and 6 from J; bases not matched to a gene: 7. The CDR3 sequence is 14 residues long. Germline CDR1 and CDR2: SGDLS and YYNGEE. This CDR3 is CASSPYTGGPEAFF. The DNA of the CDR3 is TGTGCCAGCAGCCCATACACAGGGGGCCCTGAAGCTTTCTTT. The full variable domain, completed using reference TRBV9 and TRBJ1-1, is DSGVTQTPKHLITATGQRVTLRCSPRSGDLSVYWYQQSLDQGLQFLIQYYNGEERAKGNILERFSAQQFPDLHSELNLSSLELGDSALYFCASSPYTGGPEAFFGQGTRLTVV.

The chain has TRBV9 and TRBJ2-3; weak D call: TRBD2 (6 bases). CDR1 is SGDLS and CDR2 is YYNGEE in the germline V gene. CDR3 length equals 16 residues. V lost 5 bases, J lost 2 bases, and 18 bases lay in between. The CDR3 loop reads CASSLTRDSITDTQYF. As DNA, the CDR3 is TGTGCCAGCAGTCTCACCCGGGACTCGATCACAGATACGCAGTATTTT.

The chain employs TRBV19 and TRBJ2-7; unclear D gene. This CDR3 has 14 residues. In germline, CDR1 is LNHDA, CDR2 SQIVND (reference sequence). Trimming took 6 bases from V and 0 from J, leaving 12 bases between them. CDR3 DNA: TGTGCCAGTAGGACCACGTACAGCTCCTACGAGCAGTACTTC. Protein sequence: CASRTTYSSYEQYF.

This sequence joins TRBV7-2 and TRBJ2-1; 10 bases fit TRBD2. Trimming took 3 bases from V and 6 from J; bases not matched to a gene: 8. Germline lookup yields CDR1 SGHTA and CDR2 FQGNSA. This CDR3 region has 16 residues. The CDR3 sequence is CASSFSLAGVSNEQFF. For the CDR3, the DNA is TGTGCCAGCAGCTTCTCCCTAGCGGGAGTCAGCAATGAGCAGTTCTTC.

The chain uses TRBV25-1 and TRBJ2-3, with 11 bases matching TRBD2. The germline V gene has CDR1 MGHDK and CDR2 SYGVNS. There are 16 residues in the CDR3. Trimming at V came to 4 bases and at J to 4 bases, leaving 7 bases not matched to a gene. This CDR3 is CASSATSGSRADTQYF. The CDR3, as DNA: TGTGCCAGCAGTGCTACTAGCGGGAGTAGGGCAGATACGCAGTATTTT.

The chain has TRBV28 and TRBJ1-4; 7 nucleotides line up with TRBD1. The length of the CDR3 is 15 residues. V trimming: 6 bases; J trimming: 0 bases; junction bases outside the gene matches: 4. Germline loops: CDR1 MDHEN, CDR2 SYDVKM. Here the CDR3 reads CASRGQAATNEKLFF. The CDR3 coding sequence is TGTGCCAGCAGAGGACAGGCTGCAACTAATGAAAAACTGTTTTTT.

V is TRBV27 and J is TRBJ1-2; 8 bases agree with TRBD1. Looked up from germline, CDR1 is MNHEY and CDR2 is SMNVEV (reference sequence). The CDR3 sequence is 16 residues long. J gave up 8 bases and V 5 bases, and 16 bases lay outside the gene matches. CDR3 region: CASSPLRDRPLGGYTF. The CDR3 DNA reads TGTGCCAGCAGTCCCCTCCGGGACAGGCCTTTGGGGGGCTACACCTTC.

This chain connects TRBV10-3 to TRBJ2-7; D possibly corresponds to TRBD2 (6 bases). Trimming shortened V by 8 bases and J by 2 bases, and 16 bases separated the two germline ends. The CDR3 runs 14 residues. The germline V gene encodes CDR1 ENHRY and CDR2 SYGVKD. The CDR3 region has the DNA TGTGCCATCGCGGGCCAGGAGGGACCCTACGAGCAGTACTTC. Its translation: CAIAGQEGPYEQYF.